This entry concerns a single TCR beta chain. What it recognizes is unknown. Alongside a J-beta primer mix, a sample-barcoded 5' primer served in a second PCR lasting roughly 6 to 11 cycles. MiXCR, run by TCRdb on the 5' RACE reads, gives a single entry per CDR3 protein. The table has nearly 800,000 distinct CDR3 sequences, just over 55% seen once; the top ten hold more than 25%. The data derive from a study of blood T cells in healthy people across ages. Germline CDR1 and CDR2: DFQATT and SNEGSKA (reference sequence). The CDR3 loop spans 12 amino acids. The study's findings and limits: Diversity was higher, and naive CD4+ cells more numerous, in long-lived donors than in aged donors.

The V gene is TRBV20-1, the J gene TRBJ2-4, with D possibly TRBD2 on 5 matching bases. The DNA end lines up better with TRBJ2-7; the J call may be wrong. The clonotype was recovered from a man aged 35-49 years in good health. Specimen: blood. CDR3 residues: CSASTRGYEQYF. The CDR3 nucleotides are TGCAGTGCTAGCACCCGGGGCTACGAGCAGTACTTC.